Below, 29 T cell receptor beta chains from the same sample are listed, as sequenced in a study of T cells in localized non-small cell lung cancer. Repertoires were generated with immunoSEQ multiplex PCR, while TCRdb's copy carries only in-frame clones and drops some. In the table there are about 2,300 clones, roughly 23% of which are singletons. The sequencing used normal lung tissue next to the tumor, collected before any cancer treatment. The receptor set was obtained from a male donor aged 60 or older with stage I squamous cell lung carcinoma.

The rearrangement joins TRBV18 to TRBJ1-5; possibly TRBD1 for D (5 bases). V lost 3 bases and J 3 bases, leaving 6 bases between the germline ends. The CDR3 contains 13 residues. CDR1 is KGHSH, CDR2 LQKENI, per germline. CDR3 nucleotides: TGTGCCAGCTCACCGACAGCCAATCAGCCCCAGCATTTT. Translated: CASSPTANQPQHF.

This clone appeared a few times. The chain's CDR3 is CASSPTGEETQYF. CDR3 DNA sequence: TGTGCCAGCTCACCGACAGGGGAGGAGACCCAGTACTTC. The rearrangement uses TRBV18 and TRBJ2-5; TRBD1 matches 8 bases. Germline CDR1 is KGHSH and CDR2 is LQKENI. V trimming: 3 bases; J trimming: 5 bases; junction bases outside the gene matches: 2. The CDR3 has 13 residues.

The CDR3 nucleotides read TGTGCCATCAGTGAGTGGGGGCAGGGTAACGCCGGGGAGCTGTTTTTT. This codes for CAISEWGQGNAGELFF. The chain combines TRBV10-3 with TRBJ2-2; D is possibly TRBD1 (6 bases). Per germline, CDR1 ENHRY and CDR2 SYGVKD. The CDR3 totals 16 residues. Trimming removed 1 base from V and 6 bases from J, with 15 bases in between.

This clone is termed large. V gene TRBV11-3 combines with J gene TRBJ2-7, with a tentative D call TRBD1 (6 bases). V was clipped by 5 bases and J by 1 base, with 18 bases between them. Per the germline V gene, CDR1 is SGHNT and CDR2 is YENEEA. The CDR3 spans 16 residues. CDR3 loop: CASSPGGQSLSYEQYF. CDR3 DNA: TGTGCCAGCAGCCCCGGCGGACAGAGCTTATCCTACGAGCAGTACTTC. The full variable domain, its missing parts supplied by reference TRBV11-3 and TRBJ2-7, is EAGVVQSPRYKIIEKKQPVAFWCNPISGHNTLYWYLQNLGQGPELLIRYENEEAVDDSQLPKDRFSAERLKGVDSTLKIQPAELGDSAVYLCASSPGGQSLSYEQYFGPGTRLTVT.

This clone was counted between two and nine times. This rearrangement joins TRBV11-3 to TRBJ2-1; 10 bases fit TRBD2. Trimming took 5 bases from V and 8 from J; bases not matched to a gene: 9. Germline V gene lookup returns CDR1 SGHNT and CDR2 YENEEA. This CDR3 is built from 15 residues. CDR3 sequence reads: CASSQSSGSRDEQFF. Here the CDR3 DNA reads TGTGCCAGCAGCCAATCTAGCGGGAGTCGCGATGAGCAGTTCTTC. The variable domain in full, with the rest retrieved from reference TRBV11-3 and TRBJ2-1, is EAGVVQSPRYKIIEKKQPVAFWCNPISGHNTLYWYLQNLGQGPELLIRYENEEAVDDSQLPKDRFSAERLKGVDSTLKIQPAELGDSAVYLCASSQSSGSRDEQFFGPGTRLTVL.

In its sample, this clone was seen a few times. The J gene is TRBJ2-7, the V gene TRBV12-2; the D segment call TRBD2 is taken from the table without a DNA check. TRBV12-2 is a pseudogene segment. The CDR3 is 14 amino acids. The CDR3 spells CATRTLAETYEQYF. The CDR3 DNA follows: TGTGCCACCCGAACCTTAGCGGAGACCTACGAGCAGTACTTC.

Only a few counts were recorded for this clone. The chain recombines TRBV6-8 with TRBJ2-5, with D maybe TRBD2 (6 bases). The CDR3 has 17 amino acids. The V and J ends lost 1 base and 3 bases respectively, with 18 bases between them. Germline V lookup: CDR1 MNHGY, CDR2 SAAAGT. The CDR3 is CASSYFGGGPQEETQYF. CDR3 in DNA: TGTGCCAGCAGTTACTTCGGTGGAGGGCCCCAGGAAGAGACCCAGTACTTC.

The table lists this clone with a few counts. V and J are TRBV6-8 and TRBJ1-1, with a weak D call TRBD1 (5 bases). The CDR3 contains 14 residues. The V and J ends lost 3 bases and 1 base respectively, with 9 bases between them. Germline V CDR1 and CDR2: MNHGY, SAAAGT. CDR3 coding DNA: TGTGCCAGCAGTTATTCCCAGGGGAACACTGAAGCTTTCTTT. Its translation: CASSYSQGNTEAFF.

The CDR3 DNA reads TGCGCCAGCAGACAGGGGCCAGGGGGAAGCGAGCAGTACTTC. Protein sequence: CASRQGPGGSEQYF. This sequence joins TRBV5-1 and TRBJ2-7; 7 bases match TRBD1. CDR3 length: 14 residues. V was clipped by 5 bases and J by 6 bases; unmatched bases: 11. The V gene's germline CDR1 is SGHRS and CDR2 YFSETQ. The full variable domain, in which reference TRBV5-1 and TRBJ2-7 provide the parts outside the CDR3, is KAGVTQTPRYLIKTRGQQVTLSCSPISGHRSVSWYQQTPGQGLQFLFEYFSETQRNKGNFPGRFSGRQFSNSRSEMNVSTLELGDSALYLCASRQGPGGSEQYFGPGTRLTVT.

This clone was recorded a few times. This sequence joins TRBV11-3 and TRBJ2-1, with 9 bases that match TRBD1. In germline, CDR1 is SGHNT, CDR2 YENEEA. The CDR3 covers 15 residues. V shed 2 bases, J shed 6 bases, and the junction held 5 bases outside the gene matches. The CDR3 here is CASSLTAGQGNEQFF. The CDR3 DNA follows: TGTGCCAGCAGCTTAACAGCGGGACAGGGCAATGAGCAGTTCTTC.

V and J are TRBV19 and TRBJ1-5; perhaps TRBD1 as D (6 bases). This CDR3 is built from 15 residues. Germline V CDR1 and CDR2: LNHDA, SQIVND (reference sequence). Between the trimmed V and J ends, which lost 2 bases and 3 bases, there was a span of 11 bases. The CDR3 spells CASSIRRDNNQPQHF. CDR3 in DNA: TGTGCCAGTAGTATACGTAGGGACAACAATCAGCCCCAGCATTTT. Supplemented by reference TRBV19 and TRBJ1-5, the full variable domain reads DGGITQSPKYLFRKEGQNVTLSCEQNLNHDAMYWYRQDPGQGLRLIYYSQIVNDFQKGDIAEGYSVSREKKESFPLTVTSAQKNPTAFYLCASSIRRDNNQPQHFGDGTRLSIL.

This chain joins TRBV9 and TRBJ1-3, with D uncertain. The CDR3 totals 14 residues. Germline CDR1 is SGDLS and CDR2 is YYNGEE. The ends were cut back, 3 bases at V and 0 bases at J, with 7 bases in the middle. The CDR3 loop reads CASSDPFSGNTIYF. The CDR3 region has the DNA TGTGCCAGCAGCGACCCTTTCTCTGGAAACACCATATATTTT.

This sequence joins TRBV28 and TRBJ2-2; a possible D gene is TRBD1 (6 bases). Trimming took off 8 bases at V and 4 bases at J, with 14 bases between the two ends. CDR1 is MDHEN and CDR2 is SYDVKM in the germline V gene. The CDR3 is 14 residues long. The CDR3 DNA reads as TGTGCCAGCCAGTCAACAGGGACCACCGGGGAGCTGTTTTTT. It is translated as CASQSTGTTGELFF.

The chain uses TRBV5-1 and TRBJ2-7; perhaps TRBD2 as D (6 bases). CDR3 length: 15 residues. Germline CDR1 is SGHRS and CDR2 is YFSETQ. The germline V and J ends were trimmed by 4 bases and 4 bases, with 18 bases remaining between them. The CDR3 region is CASSQVGSGEYEQYF. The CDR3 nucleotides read TGCGCCAGCAGCCAAGTCGGGTCGGGGGAGTACGAGCAGTACTTC. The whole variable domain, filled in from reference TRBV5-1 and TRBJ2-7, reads KAGVTQTPRYLIKTRGQQVTLSCSPISGHRSVSWYQQTPGQGLQFLFEYFSETQRNKGNFPGRFSGRQFSNSRSEMNVSTLELGDSALYLCASSQVGSGEYEQYFGPGTRLTVT.

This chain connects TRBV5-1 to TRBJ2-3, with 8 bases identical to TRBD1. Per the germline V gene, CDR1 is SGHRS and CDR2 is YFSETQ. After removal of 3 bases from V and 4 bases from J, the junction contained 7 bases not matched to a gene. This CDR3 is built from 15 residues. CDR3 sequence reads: CASSSTGTGSDTQYF. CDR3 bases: TGCGCCAGCAGCTCCACCGGGACAGGATCAGATACGCAGTATTTT.

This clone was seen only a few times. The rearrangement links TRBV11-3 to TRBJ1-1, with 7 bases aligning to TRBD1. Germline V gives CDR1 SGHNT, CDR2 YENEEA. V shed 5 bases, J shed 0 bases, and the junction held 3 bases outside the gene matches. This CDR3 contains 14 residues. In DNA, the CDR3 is TGTGCCAGCAGCCAGGGGGGGATGAACACTGAAGCTTTCTTT. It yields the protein CASSQGGMNTEAFF. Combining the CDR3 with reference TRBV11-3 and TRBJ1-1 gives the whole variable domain EAGVVQSPRYKIIEKKQPVAFWCNPISGHNTLYWYLQNLGQGPELLIRYENEEAVDDSQLPKDRFSAERLKGVDSTLKIQPAELGDSAVYLCASSQGGMNTEAFFGQGTRLTVV.

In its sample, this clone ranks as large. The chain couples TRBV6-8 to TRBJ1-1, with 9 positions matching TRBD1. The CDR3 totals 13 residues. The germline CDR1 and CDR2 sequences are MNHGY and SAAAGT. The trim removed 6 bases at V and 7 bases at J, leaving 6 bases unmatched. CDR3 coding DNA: TGTGCCAGCAGGAAACAGGGGGCGGTTGAAGCTTTCTTT. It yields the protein CASRKQGAVEAFF.

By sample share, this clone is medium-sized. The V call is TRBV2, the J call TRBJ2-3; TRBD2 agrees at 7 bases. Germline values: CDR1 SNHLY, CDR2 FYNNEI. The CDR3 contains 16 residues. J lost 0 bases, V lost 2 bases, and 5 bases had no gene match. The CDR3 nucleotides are TGTGCCAGCAGTGAACTGGCCGGGGGGAGCACAGATACGCAGTATTTT. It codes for CASSELAGGSTDTQYF.

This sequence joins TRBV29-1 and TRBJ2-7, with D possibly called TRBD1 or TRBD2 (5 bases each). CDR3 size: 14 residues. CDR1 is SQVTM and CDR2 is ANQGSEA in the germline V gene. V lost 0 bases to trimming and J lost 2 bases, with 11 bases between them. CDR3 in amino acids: CSVEDPGRAYEQYF. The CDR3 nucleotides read TGCAGCGTTGAAGACCCGGGACGGGCCTACGAGCAGTACTTC.

CDR3 amino acids: CASRRGSQETQYF. CDR3 nucleotide sequence: TGTGCCAGCAGGCGAGGGTCCCAAGAGACCCAGTACTTC. The chain links TRBV9 to TRBJ2-5; TRBD2 might be the D (5 bases). The V and J ends lost 5 bases and 1 base respectively, with 9 bases between them. In germline, CDR1 is SGDLS, CDR2 YYNGEE. The CDR3 spans 13 residues.

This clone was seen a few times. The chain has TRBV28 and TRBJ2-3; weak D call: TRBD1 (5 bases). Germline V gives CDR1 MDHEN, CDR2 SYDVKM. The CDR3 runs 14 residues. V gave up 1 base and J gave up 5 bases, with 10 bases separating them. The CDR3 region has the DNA TGTGCCAGCAGTTTATCGCCCAGGGAAGATACGCAGTATTTT. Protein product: CASSLSPREDTQYF.

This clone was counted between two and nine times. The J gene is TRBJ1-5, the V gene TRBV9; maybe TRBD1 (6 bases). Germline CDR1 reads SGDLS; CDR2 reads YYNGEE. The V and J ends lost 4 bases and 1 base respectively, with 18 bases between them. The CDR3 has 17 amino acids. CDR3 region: CASSSGGPRESNQPQHF. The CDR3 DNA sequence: TGTGCCAGCAGCTCCGGGGGCCCGAGGGAAAGCAATCAGCCCCAGCATTTT.

The DNA for the CDR3 is TGTGCCAGCAGCCAGAACCGGGGCCAAGAGACCCAGTACTTC. As protein: CASSQNRGQETQYF. V usage is TRBV14 and J usage is TRBJ2-5; tentative D call: TRBD2 (5 bases). CDR1 and CDR2 from the germline V gene are SGHDN and FVKESK. V dropped 3 bases and J dropped 1 base, with 9 bases sitting between them. The CDR3 has 14 residues.

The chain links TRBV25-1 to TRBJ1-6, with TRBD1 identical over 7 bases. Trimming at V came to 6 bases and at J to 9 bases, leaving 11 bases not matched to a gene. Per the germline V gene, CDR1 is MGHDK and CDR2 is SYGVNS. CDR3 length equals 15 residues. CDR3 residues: CASSKTGQGGSPLHF. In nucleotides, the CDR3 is TGTGCCAGCAGCAAAACCGGGCAGGGGGGTTCACCCCTCCACTTT. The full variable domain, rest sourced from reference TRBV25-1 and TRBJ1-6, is EADIYQTPRYLVIGTGKKITLECSQTMGHDKMYWYQQDPGMELHLIHYSYGVNSTEKGDLSSESTVSRIRTEHFPLTLESARPSHTSQYLCASSKTGQGGSPLHFGNGTRLTVT.

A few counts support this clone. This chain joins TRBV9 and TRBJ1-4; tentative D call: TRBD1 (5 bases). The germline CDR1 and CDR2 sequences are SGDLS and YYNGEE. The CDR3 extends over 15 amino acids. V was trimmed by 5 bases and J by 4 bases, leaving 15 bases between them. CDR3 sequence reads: CASSFNPGGNEKLFF. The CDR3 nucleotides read TGTGCCAGCAGTTTCAACCCGGGGGGTAATGAAAAACTGTTTTTT.

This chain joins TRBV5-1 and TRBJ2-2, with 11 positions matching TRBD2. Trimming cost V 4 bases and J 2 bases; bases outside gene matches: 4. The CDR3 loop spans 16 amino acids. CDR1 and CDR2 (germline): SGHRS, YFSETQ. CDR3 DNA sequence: TGCGCCAGCAGCCCGGGGACTAGCGGCAACACCGGGGAGCTGTTTTTT. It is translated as CASSPGTSGNTGELFF. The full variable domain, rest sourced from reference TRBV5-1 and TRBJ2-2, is KAGVTQTPRYLIKTRGQQVTLSCSPISGHRSVSWYQQTPGQGLQFLFEYFSETQRNKGNFPGRFSGRQFSNSRSEMNVSTLELGDSALYLCASSPGTSGNTGELFFGEGSRLTVL.

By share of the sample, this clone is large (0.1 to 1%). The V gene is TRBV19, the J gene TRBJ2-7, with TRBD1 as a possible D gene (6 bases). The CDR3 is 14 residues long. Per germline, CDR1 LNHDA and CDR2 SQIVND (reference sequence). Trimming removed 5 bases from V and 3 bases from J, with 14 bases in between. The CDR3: CASSVRGWVYEQYF. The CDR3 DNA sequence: TGTGCCAGTAGTGTCAGGGGCTGGGTCTACGAGCAGTACTTC.

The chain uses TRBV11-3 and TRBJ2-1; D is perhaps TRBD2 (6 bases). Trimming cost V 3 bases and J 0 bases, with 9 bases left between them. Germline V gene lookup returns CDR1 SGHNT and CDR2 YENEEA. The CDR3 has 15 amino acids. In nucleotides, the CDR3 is TGTGCCAGCAGCTTGTCCGGGAGCTCCTACAATGAGCAGTTCTTC. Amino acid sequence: CASSLSGSSYNEQFF.

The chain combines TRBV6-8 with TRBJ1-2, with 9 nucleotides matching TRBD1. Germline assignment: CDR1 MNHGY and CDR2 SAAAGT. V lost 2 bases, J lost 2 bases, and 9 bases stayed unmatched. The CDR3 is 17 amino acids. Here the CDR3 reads CASSYGTGNRINYGYTF. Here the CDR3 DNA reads TGTGCCAGCAGTTACGGGACAGGGAATCGAATAAACTATGGCTACACCTTC.